The TCR beta chain described here comes from a study of long-term antiretroviral therapy in people with HIV. General study points: HIV repertoire CDR3 lengths ranged less widely than those of controls.

This clone came up a few times. Antigen unknown. At survey level, the immunoSEQ assay was run in its v3.0 version. This table comes from immunoSEQ multiplex PCR, and its TCRdb copy is limited to in-frame clones, with some not included. The data hold approximately 13,000 clones, with roughly 77% observed a single time. This CDR3 contains 16 residues. The V gene's germline CDR1 is MNHEY and CDR2 SMNVEV (reference sequence). V lost 6 bases to trimming and J lost 1 base; unmatched junction nucleotides: 5. Specimen: unsorted PBMCs, collected 3.1 years after starting antiretroviral therapy. This clonotype was obtained from a man aged 40-49 years with HIV. The V call is TRBV27, the J call TRBJ2-2, with 10 bases lining up with TRBD1. The CDR3: CASSPRTGGNTGELFF. In DNA form, the CDR3 reads TGTGCCAGCAGCCCACGGACAGGGGGGAACACCGGGGAGCTGTTTTTT.